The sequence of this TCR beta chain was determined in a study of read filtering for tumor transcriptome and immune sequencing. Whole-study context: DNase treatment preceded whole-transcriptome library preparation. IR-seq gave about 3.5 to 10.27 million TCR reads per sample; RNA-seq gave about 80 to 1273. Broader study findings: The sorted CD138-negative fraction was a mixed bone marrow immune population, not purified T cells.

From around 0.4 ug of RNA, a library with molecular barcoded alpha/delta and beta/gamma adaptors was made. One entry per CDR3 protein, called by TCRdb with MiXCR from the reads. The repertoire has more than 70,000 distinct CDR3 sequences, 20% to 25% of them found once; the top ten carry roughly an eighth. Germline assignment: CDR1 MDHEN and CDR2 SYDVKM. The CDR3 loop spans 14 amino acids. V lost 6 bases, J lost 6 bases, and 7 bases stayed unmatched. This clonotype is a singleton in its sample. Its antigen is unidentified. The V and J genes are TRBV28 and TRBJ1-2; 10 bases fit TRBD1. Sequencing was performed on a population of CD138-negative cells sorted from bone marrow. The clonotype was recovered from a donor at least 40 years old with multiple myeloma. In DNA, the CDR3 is TGTGCCAGCAGCACGACAGGGGGCCTCCATGGCTACACCTTC. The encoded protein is CASSTTGGLHGYTF.